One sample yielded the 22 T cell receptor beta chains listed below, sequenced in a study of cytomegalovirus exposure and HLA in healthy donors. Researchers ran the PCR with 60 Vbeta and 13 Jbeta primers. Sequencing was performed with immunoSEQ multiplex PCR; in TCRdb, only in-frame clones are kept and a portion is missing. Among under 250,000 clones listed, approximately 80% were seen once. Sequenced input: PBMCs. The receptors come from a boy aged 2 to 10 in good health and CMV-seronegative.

The CDR3 loop reads CASSLEGGGAEQFF. The CDR3 DNA sequence: TGTGCCAGCAGCTTAGAGGGCGGGGGGGCTGAGCAGTTCTTC. This rearrangement joins TRBV11-2 to TRBJ2-1; TRBD2 agrees at 9 bases. V was clipped by 0 bases and J by 9 bases; unmatched bases: 3. The germline V gene has CDR1 SGHAT and CDR2 FQNNGV. The length of the CDR3 is 14 residues.

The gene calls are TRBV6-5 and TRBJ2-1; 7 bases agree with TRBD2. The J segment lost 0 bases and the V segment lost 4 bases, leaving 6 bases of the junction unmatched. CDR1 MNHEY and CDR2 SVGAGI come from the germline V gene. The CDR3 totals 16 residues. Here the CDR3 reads CASSSLTGGSYNEQFF. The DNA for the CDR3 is TGTGCCAGCAGTTCGCTGACGGGGGGCTCCTACAATGAGCAGTTCTTC.

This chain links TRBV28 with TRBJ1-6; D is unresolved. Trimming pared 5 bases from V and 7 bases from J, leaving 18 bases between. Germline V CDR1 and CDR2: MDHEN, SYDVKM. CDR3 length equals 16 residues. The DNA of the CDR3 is TGTGCCAGCAGTCCCCGCGGCAGAACAAGGAATTCACCCCTCCACTTT. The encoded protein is CASSPRGRTRNSPLHF.

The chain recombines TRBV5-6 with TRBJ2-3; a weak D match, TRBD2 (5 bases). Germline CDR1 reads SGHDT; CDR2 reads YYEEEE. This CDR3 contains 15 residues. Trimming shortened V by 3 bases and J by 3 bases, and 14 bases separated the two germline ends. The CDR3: CASSSRPGGTDTQYF. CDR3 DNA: TGTGCCAGCAGCTCTCGACCTGGCGGGACAGATACGCAGTATTTT.

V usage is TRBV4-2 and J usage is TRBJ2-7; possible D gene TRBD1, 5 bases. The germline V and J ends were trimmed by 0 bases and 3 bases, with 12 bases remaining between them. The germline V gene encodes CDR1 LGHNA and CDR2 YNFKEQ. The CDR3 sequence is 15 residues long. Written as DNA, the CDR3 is TGTGCCAGCAGCCAAGAATTTAGGGGTTTCTACGAGCAGTACTTC. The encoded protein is CASSQEFRGFYEQYF.

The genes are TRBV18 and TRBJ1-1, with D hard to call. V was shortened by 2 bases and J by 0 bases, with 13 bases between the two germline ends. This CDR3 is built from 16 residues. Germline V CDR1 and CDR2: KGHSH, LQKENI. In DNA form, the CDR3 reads TGTGCCAGCTCACCAGGGTTTACGGGGTTGAACACTGAAGCTTTCTTT. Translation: CASSPGFTGLNTEAFF. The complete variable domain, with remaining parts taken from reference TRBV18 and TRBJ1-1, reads NAGVMQNPRHLVRRRGQEARLRCSPMKGHSHVYWYRQLPEEGLKFMVYLQKENIIDESGMPKERFSAEFPKEGPSILRIQQVVRGDSAAYFCASSPGFTGLNTEAFFGQGTRLTVV.

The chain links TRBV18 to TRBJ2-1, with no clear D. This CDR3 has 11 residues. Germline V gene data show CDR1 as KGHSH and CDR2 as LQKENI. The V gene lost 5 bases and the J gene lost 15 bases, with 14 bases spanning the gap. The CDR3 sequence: CASSMTQVGFF. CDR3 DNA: TGTGCCAGCTCAATGACCCAGGTCGGGTTCTTC.

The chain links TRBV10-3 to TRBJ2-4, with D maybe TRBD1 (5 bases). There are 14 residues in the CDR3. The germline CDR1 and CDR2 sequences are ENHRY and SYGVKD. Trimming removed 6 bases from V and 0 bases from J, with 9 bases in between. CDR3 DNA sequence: TGTGCCATCAGCCAGGGCCTAGCCAAAAACATTCAGTACTTC. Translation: CAISQGLAKNIQYF.

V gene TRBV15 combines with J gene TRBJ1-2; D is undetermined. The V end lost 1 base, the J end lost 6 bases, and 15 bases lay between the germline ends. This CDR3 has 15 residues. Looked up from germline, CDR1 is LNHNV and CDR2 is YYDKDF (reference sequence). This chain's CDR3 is CATSRVGGMGHGYTF. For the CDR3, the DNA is TGTGCCACCAGCAGAGTAGGAGGAATGGGTCATGGCTACACCTTC. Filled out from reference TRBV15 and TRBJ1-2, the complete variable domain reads DAMVIQNPRYQVTQFGKPVTLSCSQTLNHNVMYWYQQKSSQAPKLLFHYYDKDFNNEADTPDNFQSRRPNTSFCFLDIRSPGLGDTAMYLCATSRVGGMGHGYTFGSGTRLTVV.

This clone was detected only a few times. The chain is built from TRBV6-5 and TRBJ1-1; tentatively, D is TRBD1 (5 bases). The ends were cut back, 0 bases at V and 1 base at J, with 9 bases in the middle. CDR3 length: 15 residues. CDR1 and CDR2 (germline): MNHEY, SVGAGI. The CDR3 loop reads CASSYSQGENTEAFF. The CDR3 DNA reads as TGTGCCAGCAGTTACTCCCAGGGCGAGAACACTGAAGCTTTCTTT.

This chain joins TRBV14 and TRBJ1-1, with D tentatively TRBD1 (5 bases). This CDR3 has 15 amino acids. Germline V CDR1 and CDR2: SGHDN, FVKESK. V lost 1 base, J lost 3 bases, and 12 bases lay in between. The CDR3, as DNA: TGTGCCAGCAGCCAAGTACAGGCAATTTACACTGAAGCTTTCTTT. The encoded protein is CASSQVQAIYTEAFF. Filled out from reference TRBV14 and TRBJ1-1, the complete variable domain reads EAGVTQFPSHSVIEKGQTVTLRCDPISGHDNLYWYRRVMGKEIKFLLHFVKESKQDESGMPNNRFLAERTGGTYSTLKVQPAELEDSGVYFCASSQVQAIYTEAFFGQGTRLTVV.

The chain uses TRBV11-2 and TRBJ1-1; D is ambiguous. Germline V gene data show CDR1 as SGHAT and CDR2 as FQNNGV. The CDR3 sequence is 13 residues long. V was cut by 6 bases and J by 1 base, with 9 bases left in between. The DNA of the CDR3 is TGTGCCAGCAGTTCGATGGCGAACACTGAAGCTTTCTTT. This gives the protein CASSSMANTEAFF.

CDR3 region: CASSRISGSLVNEQFF. The DNA for the CDR3 is TGCGCCAGCAGCCGAATTAGCGGGAGTCTCGTCAATGAGCAGTTCTTC. The rearrangement links TRBV5-1 to TRBJ2-1; 9 bases match TRBD2. This CDR3 is built from 16 residues. Germline-derived CDR1 and CDR2 are SGHRS and YFSETQ. The trim removed 4 bases at V and 6 bases at J, leaving 11 bases unmatched.

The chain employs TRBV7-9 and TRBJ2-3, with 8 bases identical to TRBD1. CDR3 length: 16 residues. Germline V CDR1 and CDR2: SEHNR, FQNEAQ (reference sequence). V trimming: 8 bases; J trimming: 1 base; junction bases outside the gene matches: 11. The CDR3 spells CASFTGGLSGTDTQYF. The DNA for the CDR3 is TGTGCCAGCTTTACAGGGGGTTTGTCTGGCACAGATACGCAGTATTTT.

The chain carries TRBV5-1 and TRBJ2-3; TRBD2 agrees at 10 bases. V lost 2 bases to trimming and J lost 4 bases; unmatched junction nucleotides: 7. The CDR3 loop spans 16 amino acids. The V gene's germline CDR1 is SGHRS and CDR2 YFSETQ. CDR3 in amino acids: CASSLAGGRGSDTQYF. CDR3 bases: TGCGCCAGCAGCTTAGCGGGAGGGCGGGGATCAGATACGCAGTATTTT.

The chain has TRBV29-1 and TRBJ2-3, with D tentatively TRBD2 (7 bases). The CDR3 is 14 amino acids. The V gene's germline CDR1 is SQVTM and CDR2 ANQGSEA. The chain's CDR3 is CTAGAGEYHGTQYF. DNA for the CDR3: TGCACCGCAGGGGCGGGGGAGTATCACGGTACGCAGTATTTT.

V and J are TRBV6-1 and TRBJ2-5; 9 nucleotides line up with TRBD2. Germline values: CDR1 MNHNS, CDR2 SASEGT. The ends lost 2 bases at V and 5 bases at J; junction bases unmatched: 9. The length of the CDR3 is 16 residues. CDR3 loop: CASSEWDASGVETQYF. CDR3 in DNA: TGTGCCAGCAGTGAATGGGATGCTAGCGGGGTCGAGACCCAGTACTTC.

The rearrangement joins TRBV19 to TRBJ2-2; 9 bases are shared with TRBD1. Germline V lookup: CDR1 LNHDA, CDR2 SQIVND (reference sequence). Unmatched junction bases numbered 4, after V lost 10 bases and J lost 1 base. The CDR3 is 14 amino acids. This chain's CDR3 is CATPGQGNTGELFF. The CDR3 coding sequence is TGTGCCACTCCGGGACAGGGGAACACCGGGGAGCTGTTTTTT.

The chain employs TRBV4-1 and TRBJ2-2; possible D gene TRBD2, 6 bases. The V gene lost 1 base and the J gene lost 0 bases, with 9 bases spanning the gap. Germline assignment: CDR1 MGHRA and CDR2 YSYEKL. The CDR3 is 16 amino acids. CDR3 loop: CASSQAEGPNTGELFF. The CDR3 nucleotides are TGCGCCAGCAGCCAAGCGGAGGGCCCGAACACCGGGGAGCTGTTTTTT.

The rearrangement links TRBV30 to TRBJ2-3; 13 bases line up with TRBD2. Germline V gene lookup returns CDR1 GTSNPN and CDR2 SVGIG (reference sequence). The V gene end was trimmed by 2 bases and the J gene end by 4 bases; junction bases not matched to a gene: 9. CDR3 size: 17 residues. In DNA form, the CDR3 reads TGTGCCTGGAGTCTGGTCTGGACTAGCGGGAGTTCAGATACGCAGTATTTT. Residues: CAWSLVWTSGSSDTQYF.

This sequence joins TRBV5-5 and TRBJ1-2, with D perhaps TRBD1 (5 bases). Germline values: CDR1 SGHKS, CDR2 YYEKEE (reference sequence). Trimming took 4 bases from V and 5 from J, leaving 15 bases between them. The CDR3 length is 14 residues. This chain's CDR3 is CASSPLDRTYGYTF. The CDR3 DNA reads TGTGCCAGCAGCCCCCTAGACAGAACATATGGCTACACCTTC.

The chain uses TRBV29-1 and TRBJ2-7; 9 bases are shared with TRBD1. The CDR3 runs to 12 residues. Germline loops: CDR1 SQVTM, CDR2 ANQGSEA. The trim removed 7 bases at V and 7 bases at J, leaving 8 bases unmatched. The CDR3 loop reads CSARTGAGEQYF. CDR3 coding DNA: TGCAGCGCCAGGACAGGGGCAGGGGAGCAGTACTTC.